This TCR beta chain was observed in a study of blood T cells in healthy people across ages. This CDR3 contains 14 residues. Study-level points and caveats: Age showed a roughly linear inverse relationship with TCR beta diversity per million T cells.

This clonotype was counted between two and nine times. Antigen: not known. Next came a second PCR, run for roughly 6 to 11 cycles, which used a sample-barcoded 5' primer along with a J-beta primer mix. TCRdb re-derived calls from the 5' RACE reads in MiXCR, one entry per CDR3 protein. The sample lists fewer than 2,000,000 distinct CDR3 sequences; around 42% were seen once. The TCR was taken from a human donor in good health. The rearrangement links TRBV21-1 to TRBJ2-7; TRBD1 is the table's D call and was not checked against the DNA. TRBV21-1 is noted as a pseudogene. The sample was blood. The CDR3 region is CASIDPFRSHEQYF. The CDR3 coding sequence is TGTGCCAGCATCGACCCTTTCCGGTCCCACGAGCAGTACTTC.